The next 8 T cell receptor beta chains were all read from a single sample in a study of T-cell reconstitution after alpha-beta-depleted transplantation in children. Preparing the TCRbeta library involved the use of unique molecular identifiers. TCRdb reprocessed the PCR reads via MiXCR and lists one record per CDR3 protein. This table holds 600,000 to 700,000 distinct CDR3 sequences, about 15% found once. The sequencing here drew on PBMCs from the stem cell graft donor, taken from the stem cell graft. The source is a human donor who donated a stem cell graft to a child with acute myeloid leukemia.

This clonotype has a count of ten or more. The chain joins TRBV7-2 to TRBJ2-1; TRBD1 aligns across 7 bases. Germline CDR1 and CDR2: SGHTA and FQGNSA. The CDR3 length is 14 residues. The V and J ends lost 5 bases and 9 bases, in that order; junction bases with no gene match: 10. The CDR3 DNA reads TGTGCCAGCAGCCCATTACTGACAGGGTCTGAGCAGTTCTTC. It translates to CASSPLLTGSEQFF. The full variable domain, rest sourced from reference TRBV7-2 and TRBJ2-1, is GAGVSQSPSNKVTEKGKDVELRCDPISGHTALYWYRQSLGQGLEFLIYFQGNSAPDKSGLPSDRFSAERTGGSVSTLTIQRTQQEDSAVYLCASSPLLTGSEQFFGPGTRLTVL.

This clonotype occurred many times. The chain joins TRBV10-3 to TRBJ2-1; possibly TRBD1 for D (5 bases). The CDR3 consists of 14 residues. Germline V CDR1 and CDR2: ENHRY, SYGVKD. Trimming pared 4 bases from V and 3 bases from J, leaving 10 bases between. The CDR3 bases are TGTGCCATCAGTGCTCGACAGAACTACAATGAGCAGTTCTTC. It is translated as CAISARQNYNEQFF.

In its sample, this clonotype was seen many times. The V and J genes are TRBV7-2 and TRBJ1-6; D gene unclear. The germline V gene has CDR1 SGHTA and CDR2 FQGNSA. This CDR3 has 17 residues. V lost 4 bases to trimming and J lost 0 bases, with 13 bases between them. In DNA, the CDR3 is TGTGCCAGCAGCTCCCGAGGCGGGTTCTCCTATAATTCACCCCTCCACTTT. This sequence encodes CASSSRGGFSYNSPLHF.

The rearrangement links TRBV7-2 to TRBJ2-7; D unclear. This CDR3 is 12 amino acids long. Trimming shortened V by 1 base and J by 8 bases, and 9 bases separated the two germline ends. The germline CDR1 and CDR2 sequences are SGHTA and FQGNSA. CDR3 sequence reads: CASSLDRLQQYF. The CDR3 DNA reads TGTGCCAGCAGCTTAGACCGCCTGCAGCAGTACTTC.

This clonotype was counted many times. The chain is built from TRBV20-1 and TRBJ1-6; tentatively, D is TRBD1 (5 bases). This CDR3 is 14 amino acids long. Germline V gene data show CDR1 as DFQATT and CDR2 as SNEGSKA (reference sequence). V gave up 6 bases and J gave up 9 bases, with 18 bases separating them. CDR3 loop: CSAQRGTGSSPLHF. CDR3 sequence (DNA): TGCAGTGCCCAGAGGGGAACAGGTAGTTCACCCCTCCACTTT.

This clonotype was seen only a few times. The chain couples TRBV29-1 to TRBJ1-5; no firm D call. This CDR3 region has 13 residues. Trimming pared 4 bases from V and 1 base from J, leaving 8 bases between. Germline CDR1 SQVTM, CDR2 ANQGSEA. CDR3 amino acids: CSVAFGSNQPQHF. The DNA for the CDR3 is TGCAGCGTTGCGTTCGGCAGCAATCAGCCCCAGCATTTT.

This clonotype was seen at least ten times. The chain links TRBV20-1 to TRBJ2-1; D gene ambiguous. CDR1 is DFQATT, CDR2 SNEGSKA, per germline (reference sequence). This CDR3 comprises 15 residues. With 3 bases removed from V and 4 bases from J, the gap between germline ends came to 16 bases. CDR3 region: CSASLGLDLYNEQFF. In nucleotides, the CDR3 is TGCAGTGCTAGTCTGGGGTTAGATCTTTACAATGAGCAGTTCTTC.

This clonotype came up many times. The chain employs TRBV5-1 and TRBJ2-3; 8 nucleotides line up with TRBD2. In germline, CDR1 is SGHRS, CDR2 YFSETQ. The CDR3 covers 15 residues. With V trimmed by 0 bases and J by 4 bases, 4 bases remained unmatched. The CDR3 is CASSLERGNADTQYF. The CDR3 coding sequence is TGCGCCAGCAGCTTGGAGCGGGGGAACGCAGATACGCAGTATTTT.